The sequence of this T cell receptor beta chain was determined in a study of graft-versus-host responses after intestinal transplantation. Background on the study: Recipients received multivisceral, liver-intestinal, or isolated intestinal transplants. Study results and limitations: The recipient marrow held GvH clones, and some of them showed up first in ileum or blood. Early post-transplant declines in HvG were associated with peak levels of circulating GvH clones.

Germline V gives CDR1 SGHDT, CDR2 YYEEEE. The CDR3 spans 15 residues. The V end was cut by 1 base, the J end by 2 bases, with 11 bases between. Only in-frame clones appear in the TCRdb table, and some are missing; sequencing was by immunoSEQ multiplex PCR. The sample includes tens of thousands of clones, about nine tenths seen only once; the top ten take approximately 0.28%. With respect to this clone: The antigen is not known.

The sample in question was unstimulated CD4+ T cells sorted from spleen or lymph node cells, obtained before transplant. V is TRBV5-6 and J is TRBJ2-3; D might be TRBD2 (6 bases). The clonotype originates from a human donor who was the organ donor for an intestinal transplant. For the CDR3, the DNA is TGTGCCAGCAGCTTGAAGGGAGGATACACAGATACGCAGTATTTT. Translated, it gives CASSLKGGYTDTQYF. The full variable domain, with the rest looked up from reference TRBV5-6 and TRBJ2-3, is DAGVTQSPTHLIKTRGQQVTLRCSPKSGHDTVSWYQQALGQGPQFIFQYYEEEERQRGNFPDRFSGHQFPNYSSELNVNALLLGDSALYLCASSLKGGYTDTQYFGPGTRLTVL.